In its sample, the clone carrying this TCR beta chain was seen many times. Its antigen is currently unknown. The CDR3 is made up of 12 amino acids. The V gene end was trimmed by 0 bases and the J gene end by 7 bases; junction bases not matched to a gene: 0. CDR1 and CDR2 (germline): SGDLS, YYNGEE. This sample is part of a study of human T cells and chemical hapten exposure. For the study at large: How much TCR each sample yielded varied, mostly because pooled library volumes differed slightly. General study results and limits: There was no change with DPC sensitization in TCRs above 1 in 1000 frequency.

As the library was built, unique molecular identifiers were attached to individual cDNA molecules. Per the authors' pipeline: Per sample, the median was about 88,000 TCRs, with values from roughly 23,000 to 640,000. TCRdb passed the reads through MiXCR, listing each CDR3 protein once. The V and J calls follow TCRdb's processing rather than the paper's. The sample includes about 120,000 distinct CDR3 sequences, about 8.9% seen only once; the top ten take 1.4%. The starting material, unfractionated whole blood, was used for total RNA extraction. The chain is built from TRBV9 and TRBJ1-1; TRBD1 matches at 7 bases. Sequenced: whole blood. The clonotype originates from a human donor in good health. Some clones in this sample may be carry-over from other donors' samples. CDR3 amino acids: CASSVGQGEAFF. CDR3 DNA sequence: TGTGCCAGCAGCGTAGGACAGGGTGAAGCTTTCTTT.